Listed here are 22 T cell receptor beta chains from one sample, sequenced in a study of vaccination and CD4 T cells after COVID-19. Sequenced with the Oncomine TCR Beta short-read assay was DNA taken from cultured CD4+ T cells. TCRdb ran MiXCR on the PCR reads and lists one entry per CDR3 protein. The sample has just over 20,000 distinct CDR3 sequences, under 75% seen once. Described treatment: roughly 10-day PBMC culture with coronavirus spike peptide pools or control peptides (ViraFEST assay). The antigens for these receptors are not known. The sample was CD4+ T cells from blood, cultured in vitro. The receptor source for this set is a human donor who had recovered from COVID-19.

The chain recombines TRBV12-3 or TRBV12-4 with TRBJ2-7; possibly TRBD2 for D (5 bases). Trimming shortened V by 2 bases and J by 0 bases, and 11 bases separated the two germline ends. The CDR3 spans 15 residues. The CDR3 DNA is TGTGCCAGCAGTTTATTCCGGGGAAACTCCTACGAGCAGTACTTC. This gives the protein CASSLFRGNSYEQYF.

This clonotype is a singleton in its sample. V gene TRBV7-6 combines with J gene TRBJ2-2; D unclear. Deletions cut 1 base from V and 4 bases from J, with 1 base between. The germline CDR1 and CDR2 sequences are SGHVS and FNYEAQ. The CDR3 has 12 amino acids. This chain's CDR3 is CASSLVTGELFF. As DNA, the CDR3 is TGTGCCAGCAGCTTAGTCACCGGGGAGCTGTTTTTT.

The chain employs TRBV20-1 and TRBJ1-6; no clear D gene. The CDR3 spans 18 residues. The germline V gene encodes CDR1 DFQATT and CDR2 SNEGSKA (reference sequence). V was pared by 1 base and J by 0 bases, with 16 bases between. The CDR3: CSARAAGRQSSYNSPLHF. The CDR3 bases are TGCAGTGCTAGAGCCGCGGGTCGCCAAAGCTCCTATAATTCACCCCTCCACTTT.

This clonotype has only a few counts. The CDR3 region is CASSYSEEWRPQHF. The DNA for the CDR3 is TGTGCCAGCAGTTACTCGGAGGAGTGGCGGCCCCAGCATTTT. V is TRBV6-2 or TRBV6-3 and J is TRBJ1-5; no definite D call. Germline V gene data show CDR1 as MNHEY and CDR2 as SVGEGT. V lost 0 bases, J lost 9 bases, and 12 bases lay in between. The CDR3 totals 14 residues.

J is TRBJ1-4 and V is TRBV18; the D is unclear. V lost 2 bases and J 8 bases, leaving 12 bases between the germline ends. The CDR3 runs to 14 residues. Germline V gives CDR1 KGHSH, CDR2 LQKENI. DNA of the CDR3: TGTGCCAGCTCACCAGAGGTACTCGGAGAAAAACTGTTTTTT. This translates into CASSPEVLGEKLFF.

The rearrangement joins TRBV27 to TRBJ1-2; D may be TRBD1 (5 bases). Germline loops: CDR1 MNHEY, CDR2 SMNVEV (reference sequence). V lost 6 bases, J lost 11 bases, and 22 bases lay in between. This CDR3 spans 14 amino acids. CDR3 protein: CASSTQGVGSGYTF. DNA for the CDR3: TGTGCCAGCAGCACCCAGGGTGTCGGGAGCGGATACACCTTC.

The chain is built from TRBV27 and TRBJ2-7; tentatively, D is TRBD2 (6 bases). With 4 bases removed from V and 3 bases from J, the gap between germline ends came to 25 bases. This CDR3 has 18 residues. Looked up from germline, CDR1 is MNHEY and CDR2 is SMNVEV (reference sequence). The CDR3 loop reads CASSSVPKNLALNYEQYF. As DNA, the CDR3 is TGTGCCAGCAGTTCAGTCCCGAAGAACCTAGCGCTAAACTACGAGCAGTACTTC.

The chain combines TRBV28 with TRBJ1-3; D unresolved. Germline V gene lookup returns CDR1 MDHEN and CDR2 SYDVKM. V was pared by 8 bases and J by 0 bases, with 14 bases between. CDR3 size: 15 residues. Written as DNA, the CDR3 is TGTGCCAGCCAGCAGGAGGTCCCCTCTGGAAACACCATATATTTT. Protein: CASQQEVPSGNTIYF.

This clonotype was counted only a few times. The genes are TRBV6-2 or TRBV6-3 and TRBJ1-2; D is perhaps TRBD1 (5 bases). Germline V gene lookup returns CDR1 MNHEY and CDR2 SVGEGT. The CDR3 covers 15 residues. The ends were cut back, 2 bases at V and 6 bases at J, with 16 bases in the middle. CDR3 DNA sequence: TGTGCCAGCAGTTACGCGACGGGACCGAGGGATGGCTACACCTTC. Translating gives CASSYATGPRDGYTF.

This clonotype was observed a few times. V is TRBV27 and J is TRBJ1-1, with D possibly matching TRBD1 (5 bases). V was shortened by 10 bases and J by 5 bases, with 17 bases between the two germline ends. This CDR3 has 13 amino acids. In germline, CDR1 is MNHEY, CDR2 SMNVEV (reference sequence). CDR3 in amino acids: CATRRGRGTEAFF. CDR3 coding DNA: TGTGCCACCCGTAGGGGACGAGGGACTGAAGCTTTCTTT.

This clonotype was detected a few times. The chain joins TRBV3-1 to TRBJ1-1; a possible D gene is TRBD1 (6 bases). Germline V CDR1 and CDR2: LGHDT, YNNKEL (reference sequence). This CDR3 is built from 11 residues. V was clipped by 6 bases and J by 4 bases, with 6 bases between them. The CDR3 loop is CASRGGTEAFF. CDR3 nucleotides: TGTGCCAGCAGAGGGGGCACTGAAGCTTTCTTT.

This clonotype was observed once. J is TRBJ2-7 and V is TRBV6-5; D is unresolved. Germline V gene sequence: CDR1 MNHEY, CDR2 SVGAGI. This CDR3 has 12 residues. The V and J ends lost 4 bases and 7 bases respectively, with 11 bases between them. The CDR3 sequence: CASSSGPREQYF. CDR3 sequence (DNA): TGTGCCAGCAGTTCCGGGCCCCGGGAGCAGTACTTC.

The chain links TRBV11-2 to TRBJ2-3, with 10 bases matching TRBD1. Germline loops: CDR1 SGHAT, CDR2 FQNNGV. The CDR3 covers 16 residues. With V trimmed by 5 bases and J by 2 bases, 7 bases remained unmatched. The chain's CDR3 is CASSRGQGLNTDTQYF. In nucleotides, the CDR3 is TGTGCCAGCAGCAGGGGACAGGGGCTCAACACAGATACGCAGTATTTT.

J is TRBJ1-5 and V is TRBV28, with no clear D. This CDR3 is built from 13 residues. Germline V gene lookup returns CDR1 MDHEN and CDR2 SYDVKM. V lost 5 bases and J lost 6, with 11 bases in between. The CDR3 sequence: CASSPPGSQPQHF. The CDR3 coding sequence is TGTGCCAGCAGTCCCCCCGGAAGTCAGCCCCAGCATTTT. The whole variable domain, remainder taken from reference TRBV28 and TRBJ1-5, is DVKVTQSSRYLVKRTGEKVFLECVQDMDHENMFWYRQDPGLGLRLIYFSYDVKMKEKGDIPEGYSVSREKKERFSLILESASTNQTSMYLCASSPPGSQPQHFGDGTRLSIL.

The rearrangement links TRBV18 to TRBJ2-1; 8 positions match TRBD2. After removal of 0 bases from V and 7 bases from J, the junction contained 11 bases not matched to a gene. This CDR3 region has 17 residues. Germline CDR1 reads KGHSH; CDR2 reads LQKENI. The CDR3 sequence is CASSPPLGAGVRNEQFF. The CDR3 region has the DNA TGTGCCAGCTCACCACCGTTAGGAGCGGGAGTTCGGAATGAGCAGTTCTTC.

This chain links TRBV15 with TRBJ1-2; tentatively, D is TRBD1 (6 bases). Germline lookup yields CDR1 LNHNV and CDR2 YYDKDF (reference sequence). The CDR3 loop spans 13 amino acids. The V and J ends lost 4 bases and 6 bases respectively, with 12 bases between them. CDR3 in amino acids: CATSTEGGDGYTF. For the CDR3, the DNA is TGTGCCACCAGCACGGAAGGGGGTGATGGCTACACCTTC.

Only a few counts were recorded for this clonotype. The chain recombines TRBV20-1 with TRBJ1-6; D is unresolved. V lost 1 base and J lost 11, with 9 bases in between. The germline V gene has CDR1 DFQATT and CDR2 SNEGSKA (reference sequence). The CDR3 runs 12 residues. CDR3 bases: TGCAGTGCTAGAGTCGCGGGAACACCCCTCCACTTT. Protein: CSARVAGTPLHF.

This chain joins TRBV6-1 and TRBJ2-3; D is ambiguous. This CDR3 spans 14 amino acids. From germline, CDR1 is MNHNS and CDR2 SASEGT. With 6 bases removed from V and 6 bases from J, the gap between germline ends came to 16 bases. The CDR3 region has the DNA TGTGCCAGCAGCGAGATTGATAGAGGTGATACGCAGTATTTT. It translates to CASSEIDRGDTQYF.

The genes are TRBV7-9 and TRBJ1-2; D gene ambiguous. V shed 4 bases and J shed 4 bases, with 13 bases lying between them. The CDR3 length is 14 residues. Germline assignment: CDR1 SEHNR and CDR2 FQNEAQ (reference sequence). In nucleotides, the CDR3 is TGTGCCAGCAGCTCCTCGACGGTATTCTATGGCTACACCTTC. This translates into CASSSSTVFYGYTF.

The chain couples TRBV7-9 to TRBJ1-2, with D unclear. Deletions cut 5 bases from V and 1 base from J, with 8 bases between. CDR1 is SEHNR and CDR2 is FQNEAQ in the germline V gene (reference sequence). The CDR3 sequence is 13 residues long. The CDR3 DNA is TGTGCCAGCAGCACTAAGGATAACTATGGCTACACCTTC. Translated, it gives CASSTKDNYGYTF.

The chain combines TRBV20-1 with TRBJ2-5; D unresolved. The germline CDR1 and CDR2 sequences are DFQATT and SNEGSKA (reference sequence). Trimming left V 1 base short and J 7 bases short, with 4 bases between. This CDR3 spans 10 amino acids. Here the CDR3 reads CSARVGTQYF. In DNA form, the CDR3 reads TGCAGTGCTAGAGTGGGGACCCAGTACTTC.

The chain links TRBV20-1 to TRBJ1-1, with a possible D match to TRBD1 (5 bases). Trimming removed 7 bases from V and 4 bases from J, with 19 bases in between. The CDR3 sequence is 14 residues long. The germline V gene encodes CDR1 DFQATT and CDR2 SNEGSKA (reference sequence). CDR3 sequence reads: CSVPPGRRSTEAFF. The CDR3 DNA is TGCAGTGTCCCGCCGGGACGGCGGAGCACTGAAGCTTTCTTT.